This T cell receptor (beta chain) was documented in a study of T-cell memory formation after mild COVID-19. Regarding the study as a whole: Shrinking CD4+ clones were chiefly CM and EM; CD8+ ones were chiefly EMRA.

This clonotype appeared a few times. The antigen is not known. TCRdb re-analysed the 5' RACE reads in MiXCR, keeping a single row per CDR3 protein. The sample includes around 340,000 distinct CDR3 sequences, under 25% of them seen just once. Trimming shortened V by 0 bases and J by 0 bases, and 16 bases separated the two germline ends. The germline V gene encodes CDR1 SGHRS and CDR2 YFSETQ. The CDR3 contains 18 residues. This TCR derives from an adult woman who had mild COVID-19 (a few samples of this study predate the infection). Cell type and time point are not known. The chain joins TRBV5-1 to TRBJ2-1; D remains ambiguous. Sequencing was carried out using PBMCs or a T cell subset sorted from them (not recorded which). CDR3: CASSLATIRAISYNEQFF. CDR3 DNA sequence: TGCGCCAGCAGCTTGGCCACGATCAGAGCAATCTCCTACAATGAGCAGTTCTTC.